The 26 T cell receptor beta chains below all came from one sample that was sequenced in a study of blood T cell repertoires in COVID-19. Sequenced by immunoSEQ multiplex PCR; TCRdb stores in-frame clones only, minus some. The sample carries fewer than 350,000 clones, approximately 86% recorded once. The material sequenced was peripheral blood. The receptors derive from a woman aged 30 to 39 who had recovered from COVID-19.

The V gene is TRBV5-5, the J gene TRBJ2-5; D perhaps matches TRBD1 (6 bases). Germline V CDR1 and CDR2: SGHKS, YYEKEE (reference sequence). The length of the CDR3 is 15 residues. The V end lost 2 bases, the J end lost 2 bases, and 13 bases lay between the germline ends. The DNA of the CDR3 is TGTGCCAGCAGCTTAGGGGGATCCGTTCAAGAGACCCAGTACTTC. The encoded protein is CASSLGGSVQETQYF.

The chain joins TRBV6-2 or TRBV6-3 to TRBJ1-1; TRBD1 is a possible D gene (5 bases). There are 14 residues in the CDR3. The V end lost 6 bases, the J end lost 5 bases, and 16 bases lay between the germline ends. Per the germline V gene, CDR1 is MNHEY and CDR2 is SVGEGT. The CDR3 DNA follows: TGTGCCAGCAGCCTAAGGTGGGGGGAGACTGAAGCTTTCTTT. This translates into CASSLRWGETEAFF.

The chain carries TRBV5-4 and TRBJ2-2; no firm D call. The germline V gene encodes CDR1 SGHNT and CDR2 YYREEE (reference sequence). The CDR3 extends over 15 amino acids. Trimming left V 0 bases short and J 2 bases short, with 8 bases between. The CDR3 sequence is CASSLVLANTGELFF. The CDR3 DNA sequence: TGTGCCAGCAGCTTGGTCTTGGCCAACACCGGGGAGCTGTTTTTT.

The chain combines TRBV6-5 with TRBJ2-7; D remains unclear. Germline-derived CDR1 and CDR2 are MNHEY and SVGAGI. CDR3 length: 12 amino acids. V lost 6 bases and J lost 4, with 10 bases in between. The CDR3 sequence is CASSVTQYEQYF. The CDR3 nucleotides are TGTGCCAGCAGCGTGACTCAGTACGAGCAGTACTTC.

The genes are TRBV5-1 and TRBJ1-1, with D perhaps TRBD1 (6 bases). The CDR3 covers 15 residues. Between the trimmed V and J ends, which lost 0 bases and 1 base, there was a span of 10 bases. The V gene's germline CDR1 is SGHRS and CDR2 YFSETQ. The chain's CDR3 is CASSLGRGWNTEAFF. Written as DNA, the CDR3 is TGCGCCAGCAGCTTGGGAAGGGGGTGGAACACTGAAGCTTTCTTT.

The chain is built from TRBV6-5 and TRBJ1-1, with unresolved D. With 7 bases removed from V and 0 bases from J, the gap between germline ends came to 9 bases. This CDR3 region has 13 residues. Germline CDR1 reads MNHEY; CDR2 reads SVGAGI. The CDR3 protein is CASTETMNTEAFF. In DNA form, the CDR3 reads TGTGCCAGCACGGAGACGATGAACACTGAAGCTTTCTTT.

This chain joins TRBV7-9 and TRBJ2-7, with TRBD2 identical over 14 bases. CDR3 length: 13 amino acids. The J segment lost 4 bases and the V segment lost 8 bases, leaving 1 base of the junction unmatched. The germline V gene encodes CDR1 SEHNR and CDR2 FQNEAQ (reference sequence). For the CDR3, the DNA is TGTGCCAGCGGGACTAGCGGGAGTTACGAGCAGTACTTC. This codes for CASGTSGSYEQYF.

This sequence joins TRBV5-1 and TRBJ1-2; TRBD1 might be the D (6 bases). The V gene lost 1 base and the J gene lost 4 bases, with 14 bases spanning the gap. The CDR3 is made up of 15 amino acids. Germline V lookup: CDR1 SGHRS, CDR2 YFSETQ. The CDR3 loop reads CASSLPGGGGYGYTF. For the CDR3, the DNA is TGCGCCAGCAGCTTGCCGGGAGGGGGAGGCTATGGCTACACCTTC.

V usage is TRBV5-1 and J usage is TRBJ1-3; D is uncertain. Deletions cut 4 bases from V and 7 bases from J, with 12 bases between. Germline loops: CDR1 SGHRS, CDR2 YFSETQ. The CDR3 is made up of 13 amino acids. In DNA, the CDR3 is TGCGCCAGCAGCCCCCCTGAGGAGAACACCATATATTTT. As protein: CASSPPEENTIYF.

The J gene is TRBJ2-7, the V gene TRBV6-5; possibly TRBD2 for D (6 bases). Germline loops: CDR1 MNHEY, CDR2 SVGAGI. Trimming removed 8 bases from V and 3 bases from J, with 17 bases in between. This CDR3 region has 14 residues. The CDR3 spells CASLEGSGYYEQYF. The CDR3 DNA is TGTGCCAGCCTCGAGGGTAGCGGCTACTACGAGCAGTACTTC.

The genes are TRBV11-3 and TRBJ2-1; D is possibly TRBD2 (6 bases). The length of the CDR3 is 16 residues. Germline CDR1 and CDR2: SGHNT and YENEEA. Trimming cost V 2 bases and J 6 bases, with 17 bases left between them. The CDR3 DNA is TGTGCCAGCAGCTTAATGGGGGGACCTCGGGCCAATGAGCAGTTCTTC. It is translated as CASSLMGGPRANEQFF.

As for this clone: This sample also contains other DNA sequences that code for the same CDR3. The chain links TRBV28 to TRBJ2-3, with D perhaps TRBD1 (6 bases). The V gene lost 1 base and the J gene lost 0 bases, with 8 bases spanning the gap. Germline-derived CDR1 and CDR2 are MDHEN and SYDVKM. CDR3 length: 15 residues. The CDR3 nucleotides read TGTGCCAGCAGTTTATCAGGGGCCAGCACAGATACGCAGTATTTT. Protein product: CASSLSGASTDTQYF. The entire variable domain, with the rest obtained from reference TRBV28 and TRBJ2-3, is as follows: DVKVTQSSRYLVKRTGEKVFLECVQDMDHENMFWYRQDPGLGLRLIYFSYDVKMKEKGDIPEGYSVSREKKERFSLILESASTNQTSMYLCASSLSGASTDTQYFGPGTRLTVL.

The chain has TRBV9 and TRBJ2-2; D unclear. The germline V gene has CDR1 SGDLS and CDR2 YYNGEE. Trimming cost V 3 bases and J 3 bases, with 24 bases left between them. CDR3 size: 19 residues. CDR3 loop: CASSGTPLRSDQYTGELFF. DNA of the CDR3: TGTGCCAGCAGCGGAACCCCCCTTAGGAGCGATCAATACACCGGGGAGCTGTTTTTT.

The rearrangement links TRBV28 to TRBJ1-1; a weak D match, TRBD1 (6 bases). This CDR3 region has 14 residues. Trimming cost V 10 bases and J 2 bases, with 17 bases left between them. The germline V gene encodes CDR1 MDHEN and CDR2 SYDVKM. In nucleotides, the CDR3 is TGTGCCACAAAAGCCGGGACACTTAACACTGAAGCTTTCTTT. Its protein is CATKAGTLNTEAFF.

The CDR3 here is CAISFGTTGPEQYF. The CDR3 DNA reads as TGTGCCATTTCATTTGGGACTACGGGGCCCGAGCAGTACTTC. The V call is TRBV10-3, the J call TRBJ2-7; 7 bases map to TRBD2. The CDR3 totals 14 residues. Germline values: CDR1 ENHRY, CDR2 SYGVKD. The trim removed 9 bases at V and 6 bases at J, leaving 14 bases unmatched.

The V and J genes are TRBV28 and TRBJ2-1, with D uncertain. The CDR3 covers 14 residues. The germline CDR1 and CDR2 sequences are MDHEN and SYDVKM. Deletions cut 1 base from V and 2 bases from J, with 6 bases between. This CDR3 reads CASSLSPAYNEQFF. The CDR3 DNA is TGTGCCAGCAGTTTATCCCCAGCCTACAATGAGCAGTTCTTC.

The rearrangement links TRBV7-9 to TRBJ2-5; D possibly corresponds to TRBD1 (5 bases). Between the trimmed V and J ends, which lost 1 base and 4 bases, there was a span of 13 bases. The CDR3 contains 15 residues. Germline V lookup: CDR1 SEHNR, CDR2 FQNEAQ (reference sequence). In nucleotides, the CDR3 is TGTGCCAGCAGCTTAGTCAGGGCAGATCGAGAGACCCAGTACTTC. It specifies CASSLVRADRETQYF.

The chain uses TRBV5-6 and TRBJ2-7; D might be TRBD2 (6 bases). With 0 bases removed from V and 2 bases from J, the gap between germline ends came to 12 bases. Germline values: CDR1 SGHDT, CDR2 YYEEEE. This CDR3 has 15 amino acids. The CDR3 DNA reads TGTGCCAGCAGCTTGGAAGGGAGGTCCCCCTACGAGCAGTACTTC. Translated: CASSLEGRSPYEQYF.

The rearrangement joins TRBV12-3 or TRBV12-4 to TRBJ1-1; D call uncertain. Trimming took off 1 base at V and 2 bases at J, with 5 bases between the two ends. The CDR3 covers 13 residues. CDR3 sequence reads: CASSLGTNTEAFF. CDR3 nucleotide sequence: TGTGCCAGCAGTTTAGGAACAAACACTGAAGCTTTCTTT.

In its sample, this clone was seen a few times. The V call is TRBV20-1, the J call TRBJ1-2; D is perhaps TRBD1 (5 bases). The length of the CDR3 is 16 residues. Germline CDR1 DFQATT, CDR2 SNEGSKA (reference sequence). With 3 bases removed from V and 4 bases from J, the gap between germline ends came to 21 bases. CDR3 loop: CSASPDTDTATYGYTF. The CDR3 DNA is TGCAGTGCTAGTCCGGACACGGATACGGCCACCTATGGCTACACCTTC.

The chain carries TRBV6-5 and TRBJ2-3; 9 bases align to TRBD1. Germline CDR1 is MNHEY and CDR2 is SVGAGI. The junction had 3 bases not matched to a gene; V was cut back by 6 bases and J by 2 bases. The CDR3 covers 14 residues. As DNA, the CDR3 is TGTGCCAGCAGGGGGACAGGGCCCACAGATACGCAGTATTTT. It specifies CASRGTGPTDTQYF.

The chain couples TRBV27 to TRBJ2-5, with D unresolved. The germline CDR1 and CDR2 sequences are MNHEY and SMNVEV (reference sequence). Trimming cost V 7 bases and J 3 bases, with 18 bases left between them. The CDR3 is made up of 15 amino acids. CDR3 coding DNA: TGTGCCAGCATCTTCAGGTTGCAGGCGAAAGAGACCCAGTACTTC. Translation gives CASIFRLQAKETQYF.

The J gene is TRBJ2-5, the V gene TRBV5-6; D is uncertain. The germline V gene has CDR1 SGHDT and CDR2 YYEEEE. Deletions cut 1 base from V and 1 base from J, with 5 bases between. The CDR3 spans 13 residues. In DNA, the CDR3 is TGTGCCAGCAGCTTGTCACTCCAAGAGACCCAGTACTTC. Translation gives CASSLSLQETQYF.

The V gene is TRBV14, the J gene TRBJ2-5; TRBD2 agrees at 8 bases. This CDR3 region has 14 residues. Trimming took 3 bases from V and 5 from J; bases not matched to a gene: 5. CDR1 and CDR2 (germline): SGHDN, FVKESK. Here the CDR3 DNA reads TGTGCCAGCAGCCACTTACGCGGGGGGGAGACCCAGTACTTC. It encodes CASSHLRGGETQYF.

This chain uses TRBV5-1 with TRBJ2-1; D possibly corresponds to TRBD1 (5 bases). V was clipped by 2 bases and J by 0 bases, with 9 bases between them. The CDR3 totals 15 residues. Germline CDR1 SGHRS, CDR2 YFSETQ. The CDR3 region has the DNA TGCGCCAGCAGCTTCCAGGGCAGCTCCTACAATGAGCAGTTCTTC. Its translation: CASSFQGSSYNEQFF.

The J gene is TRBJ1-3, the V gene TRBV5-3; the D is unclear. TRBV5-3 is an ORF for which the function is uncertain. V shed 0 bases and J shed 0 bases, with 4 bases lying between them. The CDR3 is 14 amino acids. This chain's CDR3 is CARSLVRSGNTIYF. The CDR3 bases are TGTGCCAGAAGCTTGGTCCGCTCTGGAAACACCATATATTTT.